Shown below are 29 T cell receptor beta chains from a single sample sequenced in a study of T cell responses to AZD1222 COVID-19 vaccine. Here immunoSEQ multiplex PCR was the method, and the copy in TCRdb shows in-frame clones only, minus some. This table has about 84,000 clones, roughly nine tenths appearing once. Sample: peripheral blood, taken on day 0 of AZD1222 vaccination. These receptor sequences come from an adult in good health.

This clone was recorded once. The chain employs TRBV4-3 and TRBJ2-3; D is unclear. The V gene's germline CDR1 is LGHNA and CDR2 YSLEER. Trimming removed 0 bases at V and 6 bases at J, with 7 bases between. The CDR3 has 13 residues. In nucleotides, the CDR3 is TGCGCCAGCAGCCAAGATCGTAAGGATACGCAGTATTTT. It translates to CASSQDRKDTQYF.

The count of this clone is one. V is TRBV19 and J is TRBJ2-7, with 8 bases aligning to TRBD1. J was trimmed by 4 bases and V by 5 bases; bases with no gene match: 4. Germline-derived CDR1 and CDR2 are LNHDA and SQIVND (reference sequence). The CDR3 consists of 13 residues. CDR3 amino acids: CASSPGGLYEQYF. The DNA of the CDR3 is TGTGCCAGTAGTCCAGGGGGCCTGTACGAGCAGTACTTC.

V usage is TRBV27 and J usage is TRBJ2-7; D gene unclear. The germline CDR1 and CDR2 sequences are MNHEY and SMNVEV (reference sequence). Trimming removed 4 bases at V and 0 bases at J, with 7 bases between. The CDR3 contains 13 residues. The CDR3 nucleotides read TGTGCCAGCAGTTCCATCCTCTCCTACGAGCAGTACTTC. This encodes CASSSILSYEQYF.

The chain links TRBV4-1 to TRBJ1-1, with 8 bases aligning to TRBD1. After removal of 0 bases from V and 8 bases from J, the junction contained 5 bases not matched to a gene. The length of the CDR3 is 14 residues. Germline CDR1 and CDR2: MGHRA and YSYEKL. The CDR3, as DNA: TGCGCCAGCAGCCAAGACAGGGGGCGTATCGAAGCTTTCTTT. Protein sequence: CASSQDRGRIEAFF.

The chain links TRBV3-1 (or the pseudogene TRBV3-2) to TRBJ2-3; TRBD1 aligns across 8 bases. Germline V CDR1 and CDR2: LGHDT, YNNKEL (reference sequence). This CDR3 has 18 amino acids. V trimming: 0 bases; J trimming: 6 bases; junction bases outside the gene matches: 14. The CDR3: CASSQDWVRQGAGDTQYF. DNA of the CDR3: TGTGCCAGCAGCCAAGATTGGGTTAGGCAGGGGGCCGGCGATACGCAGTATTTT.

The V gene is TRBV7-9, the J gene TRBJ2-1; 9 nucleotides align to TRBD2. The CDR3 covers 14 residues. The V and J ends lost 5 bases and 9 bases, in that order; junction bases with no gene match: 8. In germline, CDR1 is SEHNR, CDR2 FQNEAQ (reference sequence). CDR3 bases: TGTGCCAGCAGCATTGGACTAGCGATTCCTGAGCAGTTCTTC. Residues: CASSIGLAIPEQFF.

The CDR3 DNA reads TGTGCCAGCAGCCAAGAGCAGGGGATTTCACCCCTCCACTTT. This encodes CASSQEQGISPLHF. This sequence joins TRBV3-1 (or the pseudogene TRBV3-2) and TRBJ1-6; a possible D gene is TRBD1 (6 bases). Germline V lookup: CDR1 LGHDT, CDR2 YNNKEL (reference sequence). This CDR3 comprises 14 residues. The germline V and J ends were trimmed by 0 bases and 9 bases, with 9 bases remaining between them.

The chain couples TRBV7-9 to TRBJ1-2; D gene ambiguous. The CDR3 length is 17 residues. Deletions cut 5 bases from V and 6 bases from J, with 25 bases between. CDR1 and CDR2 (germline): SEHNR, FQNEAQ (reference sequence). The CDR3 bases are TGTGCCAGCAGCCCGCCTTTAGGACGGCGGATGACCCATGGCTACACCTTC. This codes for CASSPPLGRRMTHGYTF.

The rearrangement uses TRBV27 and TRBJ2-1; 13 bases are shared with TRBD2. Germline CDR1 and CDR2: MNHEY and SMNVEV (reference sequence). This CDR3 contains 16 residues. With V trimmed by 6 bases and J by 10 bases, 12 bases remained unmatched. DNA of the CDR3: TGTGCCAGCAGAGCAATCGGACTAGCGGGAGAACGAGAGCAGTTCTTC. Its protein product is CASRAIGLAGEREQFF.

The chain has TRBV27 and TRBJ2-1; 10 positions agree with TRBD2. The germline V gene has CDR1 MNHEY and CDR2 SMNVEV (reference sequence). The CDR3 loop spans 15 amino acids. V was pared by 5 bases and J by 8 bases, with 9 bases of the junction left unmatched. The CDR3 region is CASSTWTSGTDEQFF. The CDR3 region has the DNA TGTGCCAGCAGTACATGGACTAGCGGTACGGATGAGCAGTTCTTC.

A few counts support this clone. V usage is TRBV12-3 or TRBV12-4 and J usage is TRBJ2-3; D not certain. V was pared by 3 bases and J by 1 base, with 5 bases between. There are 13 residues in the CDR3. CDR3 amino acids: CASSLSRTDTQYF. CDR3 coding DNA: TGTGCCAGCAGTTTGTCGCGCACAGATACGCAGTATTTT.

The V and J genes are TRBV15 and TRBJ1-6, with D possibly TRBD1 on 5 matching bases. The CDR3 is made up of 17 amino acids. Deletions cut 6 bases from V and 7 bases from J, with 22 bases between. Germline V gene sequence: CDR1 LNHNV, CDR2 YYDKDF (reference sequence). Written as DNA, the CDR3 is TGTGCCACCAGTCCTGAACGGCAGGGAGCAAGCAATTCACCCCTCCACTTT. Translating gives CATSPERQGASNSPLHF. Full variable domain (rest looked up from reference TRBV15 and TRBJ1-6): DAMVIQNPRYQVTQFGKPVTLSCSQTLNHNVMYWYQQKSSQAPKLLFHYYDKDFNNEADTPDNFQSRRPNTSFCFLDIRSPGLGDTAMYLCATSPERQGASNSPLHFGNGTRLTVT.

This chain uses TRBV10-2 with TRBJ2-7, with 11 bases aligning to TRBD2. With 7 bases clipped from V and 3 bases from J, the junction kept 5 bases outside the gene matches. CDR3 length: 14 residues. In germline, CDR1 is WSHSY, CDR2 SAAADI. The CDR3 DNA reads TGCGCCAGCACCCTCGGGACTAGCGGCTACGAGCAGTACTTC. The encoded protein is CASTLGTSGYEQYF.

The chain is built from TRBV4-1 and TRBJ1-5, with a tentative D call TRBD1 (5 bases). The V gene lost 2 bases and the J gene lost 7 bases, with 15 bases spanning the gap. The CDR3 is made up of 15 amino acids. Germline lookup yields CDR1 MGHRA and CDR2 YSYEKL. The CDR3 loop is CASSQSGPTGQPQHF. For the CDR3, the DNA is TGCGCCAGCAGCCAATCGGGACCTACGGGGCAGCCCCAGCATTTT.

This chain uses TRBV7-9 with TRBJ1-1; 8 bases line up with TRBD1. CDR3 size: 13 residues. Germline V gene data show CDR1 as SEHNR and CDR2 as FQNEAQ (reference sequence). V dropped 5 bases and J dropped 4; count of bases not matched to a gene: 3. CDR3 protein: CASSPGGSTEAFF. In nucleotides, the CDR3 is TGTGCCAGCAGCCCAGGGGGCTCCACTGAAGCTTTCTTT. The full variable domain, completed using reference TRBV7-9 and TRBJ1-1, is DTGVSQNPRHKITKRGQNVTFRCDPISEHNRLYWYRQTLGQGPEFLTYFQNEAQLEKSRLLSDRFSAERPKGSFSTLEIQRTEQGDSAMYLCASSPGGSTEAFFGQGTRLTVV.

This chain joins TRBV6-6 and TRBJ1-5; D call uncertain. Germline values: CDR1 MNHNY, CDR2 SVGAGI (reference sequence). The CDR3 loop spans 15 amino acids. V lost 0 bases and J lost 5, with 11 bases in between. CDR3 sequence (DNA): TGTGCCAGCAGTTACTCTGGCGCAGTAGATCAGCCCCAGCATTTT. Translation gives CASSYSGAVDQPQHF.

The chain couples TRBV6-5 to TRBJ2-2; no definite D call. CDR3 length: 15 residues. Germline V lookup: CDR1 MNHEY, CDR2 SVGAGI. V was cut by 7 bases and J by 0 bases, with 12 bases left in between. CDR3 protein: CASISHLANTGELFF. The CDR3 DNA reads TGTGCCAGCATTTCGCACCTCGCGAACACCGGGGAGCTGTTTTTT.

This chain uses TRBV2 with TRBJ2-1; 9 nucleotides agree with TRBD2. CDR1 is SNHLY and CDR2 is FYNNEI in the germline V gene. This CDR3 contains 14 residues. Losses at the gene ends were 4 bases for V and 6 bases for J; bases not matched to a gene: 4. The CDR3 DNA is TGTGCCAGCAGTGGCGGGAGGGCCATCAATGAGCAGTTCTTC. Its translation is CASSGGRAINEQFF.

V and J are TRBV19 and TRBJ2-1, with D unresolved. The V and J ends lost 1 base and 3 bases respectively, with 13 bases between them. Germline V gives CDR1 LNHDA, CDR2 SQIVND (reference sequence). The CDR3 totals 16 residues. The CDR3 region is CASSIGVLTFYNEQFF. Written as DNA, the CDR3 is TGTGCCAGTAGTATAGGAGTCCTAACCTTCTACAATGAGCAGTTCTTC.

V and J are TRBV6-5 and TRBJ1-2; no definite D call. The CDR3 runs to 16 residues. Germline loops: CDR1 MNHEY, CDR2 SVGAGI. Trimming pared 0 bases from V and 3 bases from J, leaving 14 bases between. The CDR3 DNA sequence: TGTGCCAGCAGTTACTCGAAGACGGGAATTGACTATGGCTACACCTTC. Translation: CASSYSKTGIDYGYTF.

The J gene is TRBJ1-5, the V gene TRBV3-1 (or the pseudogene TRBV3-2); tentatively, D is TRBD1 (5 bases). The germline V and J ends were trimmed by 2 bases and 5 bases, with 19 bases remaining between them. The CDR3 sequence is 17 residues long. Per germline, CDR1 LGHDT and CDR2 YNNKEL (reference sequence). This chain's CDR3 is CASSQQNVQVIYQPQHF. The CDR3 DNA is TGTGCCAGCAGCCAACAAAACGTACAGGTAATTTATCAGCCCCAGCATTTT.

The chain couples TRBV7-2 to TRBJ2-1, with 8 bases that match TRBD2. This CDR3 comprises 16 residues. After removal of 1 base from V and 2 bases from J, the junction contained 4 bases not matched to a gene. CDR1 and CDR2 from the germline V gene are SGHTA and FQGNSA. In DNA, the CDR3 is TGTGCCAGCAGCTTAGTTGCGGGAGGTGCCTACAATGAGCAGTTCTTC. It translates to CASSLVAGGAYNEQFF.

The chain combines TRBV9 with TRBJ2-7, with D maybe TRBD1 (6 bases). Trimming cost V 4 bases and J 3 bases, with 17 bases left between them. CDR3 length: 15 amino acids. Germline V gives CDR1 SGDLS, CDR2 YYNGEE. The CDR3 DNA sequence: TGTGCCAGCAGCCAAGGACAGTTCCCCCTCTACGAGCAGTACTTC. It yields the protein CASSQGQFPLYEQYF. The full variable domain, its missing parts supplied by reference TRBV9 and TRBJ2-7, is DSGVTQTPKHLITATGQRVTLRCSPRSGDLSVYWYQQSLDQGLQFLIQYYNGEERAKGNILERFSAQQFPDLHSELNLSSLELGDSALYFCASSQGQFPLYEQYFGPGTRLTVT.

This sequence joins TRBV24-1 and TRBJ2-3; 7 bases are a match to TRBD1. CDR1 KGHDR and CDR2 SFDVKD come from the germline V gene. The V gene end was trimmed by 3 bases and the J gene end by 2 bases; junction bases not matched to a gene: 7. The CDR3 runs 16 residues. The CDR3: CATSDATGSPTDTQYF. For the CDR3, the DNA is TGTGCCACCAGTGATGCGACAGGGTCCCCCACAGATACGCAGTATTTT.

The chain joins TRBV5-1 to TRBJ1-2; 10 bases line up with TRBD1. V lost 2 bases and J lost 8; bases outside the gene matches: 6. Germline V gene data show CDR1 as SGHRS and CDR2 as YFSETQ. CDR3 length equals 14 residues. DNA of the CDR3: TGCGCCAGCAGCTTTGACAGGGGGCAAGGGGGCTACACCTTC. Its protein is CASSFDRGQGGYTF.

The rearrangement joins TRBV5-1 to TRBJ2-7, with 9 bases aligning to TRBD2. The CDR3 has 17 residues. V was pared by 4 bases and J by 7 bases, with 18 bases of the junction left unmatched. Germline CDR1 and CDR2: SGHRS and YFSETQ. This CDR3 is CASSPPEVIAGVKEQYF. CDR3 nucleotide sequence: TGCGCCAGCAGCCCCCCTGAAGTGATAGCGGGGGTCAAAGAGCAGTACTTC. Looking up the rest from reference TRBV5-1 and TRBJ2-7 gives the full variable domain: KAGVTQTPRYLIKTRGQQVTLSCSPISGHRSVSWYQQTPGQGLQFLFEYFSETQRNKGNFPGRFSGRQFSNSRSEMNVSTLELGDSALYLCASSPPEVIAGVKEQYFGPGTRLTVT.

The rearrangement joins TRBV27 to TRBJ2-3; D is ambiguous. Between the trimmed V and J ends, which lost 5 bases and 2 bases, there was a span of 14 bases. This CDR3 is 15 amino acids long. Germline CDR1 reads MNHEY; CDR2 reads SMNVEV (reference sequence). The CDR3 region is CASSISNGYTDTQYF. As DNA, the CDR3 is TGTGCCAGCAGTATCTCTAATGGGTACACAGATACGCAGTATTTT.

This clone was observed a few times. The J gene is TRBJ1-4, the V gene TRBV30; D gene unclear. Trimming stripped 4 bases from V and 10 bases from J, with 16 bases between. CDR1 is GTSNPN, CDR2 SVGIG, per germline (reference sequence). The CDR3 has 13 residues. CDR3 protein: CAWTRGDMGKLFF. The CDR3 DNA reads TGTGCCTGGACTCGTGGGGATATGGGAAAACTGTTTTTT.

This clone was picked up one time. The chain recombines TRBV27 with TRBJ2-4; 7 bases line up with TRBD1. Germline V gene lookup returns CDR1 MNHEY and CDR2 SMNVEV (reference sequence). V lost 5 bases to trimming and J lost 7 bases; unmatched junction nucleotides: 5. The CDR3 length is 13 residues. CDR3 in amino acids: CASSAGTDNIQYF. The DNA for the CDR3 is TGTGCCAGCAGTGCCGGGACAGATAACATTCAGTACTTC.